A selection of T cell receptor beta chains follows, all from one sample in a study of HIV-infected children after antiretroviral therapy interruption. Each CDR3 protein gets one entry after TCRdb re-called the 3' RACE reads with MiXCR. Of about 83,000 distinct CDR3 sequences listed, roughly 6.7% are singletons. Sequencing was performed on CD45RA+ CD4+ T cells from PBMCs, pooled from several time points, taken from a donor given antiretroviral therapy, either interrupted or continuous. The source of these receptors is a pool of human donors with HIV. CDR3s include the opening cysteine and the closing phenylalanine or tryptophan. The order of the fields is D gene, clone size, V gene, J gene, CDR3 DNA, CDR3 protein. D genes are given only for firm matches. Clone size, where shown, is once, few, many, or a class for clones that have expanded.

d_call: TRBD1
clone_size: many
v_call: TRBV12-3/TRBV12-4
j_call: TRBJ1-2
cdr3_nt: TGTGCCAGCAGTGGCAGGGGGCTCTATGGCTACACCTTC
cdr3_aa: CASSGRGLYGYTF

d_call: NA
clone_size: many
v_call: TRBV12-3/TRBV12-4
j_call: TRBJ2-2
cdr3_nt: TGTGCCAGCAGTTTTCAGGGATTCTTATCGGACACCGGGGAGCTGTTTTTT
cdr3_aa: CASSFQGFLSDTGELFF

d_call: TRBD2
clone_size: NA
v_call: TRBV10-3
j_call: TRBJ2-5
cdr3_nt: TGTGCCACCGGTAGGGGAGGGGAAGAGACCCAGTACTTC
cdr3_aa: CATGRGGEETQYF

d_call: NA
clone_size: few
v_call: TRBV12-3/TRBV12-4
j_call: TRBJ1-5
cdr3_nt: TGTGCCAGCAGTTTATCCGTCCCAGGCGGAGGTCAGCCCCAGCATTTT
cdr3_aa: CASSLSVPGGGQPQHF

d_call: NA
clone_size: many
v_call: TRBV11-3
j_call: TRBJ1-2
cdr3_nt: TGTGCCAGCAGCTTAACGACTTGGGGGTCGGCGGCTAACTATGGCTACACCTTC
cdr3_aa: CASSLTTWGSAANYGYTF

d_call: NA
clone_size: many
v_call: TRBV7-2
j_call: TRBJ2-7
cdr3_nt: TGTGCCAGCAGAGGGGGTACCTACGAGCAGTACTTC
cdr3_aa: CASRGGTYEQYF

d_call: NA
clone_size: NA
v_call: TRBV5-6
j_call: TRBJ1-6
cdr3_nt: TGTGCCAGCAGCCACATTGCCTATAATTCACCCCTCCACTTT
cdr3_aa: CASSHIAYNSPLHF

d_call: TRBD1
clone_size: many
v_call: TRBV20-1
j_call: TRBJ2-7
cdr3_nt: TGCAGTGCTAGGTCGCGACAGGGGTGGGGAGAGCAGTACTTC
cdr3_aa: CSARSRQGWGEQYF

d_call: NA
clone_size: many
v_call: TRBV20-1
j_call: TRBJ2-2
cdr3_nt: TGCAGTGCTAGGGACGGGGGATCCACCGGGGAGCTGTTTTTT
cdr3_aa: CSARDGGSTGELFF

d_call: NA
clone_size: few
v_call: TRBV4-2
j_call: TRBJ1-2
cdr3_nt: TGTGCCAGCAGCCAAACGGGGCATGGCTACACCTTC
cdr3_aa: CASSQTGHGYTF

d_call: TRBD1
clone_size: many
v_call: TRBV6-5
j_call: TRBJ1-2
cdr3_nt: TGTGCCAGCAGTTATTACAGGGGAGGAGGCTACACCTTC
cdr3_aa: CASSYYRGGGYTF

d_call: NA
clone_size: many
v_call: TRBV29-1
j_call: TRBJ2-1
cdr3_nt: TGTGGTGCTGCGGGACAGTATGCTGAGCAGTTCTTC
cdr3_aa: CGAAGQYAEQFF

d_call: TRBD1
clone_size: many
v_call: TRBV6-9
j_call: TRBJ1-1
cdr3_nt: TGTGCCAGCAGTTCCCACAGGGGGATGAGTGGGACTGAAGCTTTCTTT
cdr3_aa: CASSSHRGMSGTEAFF

d_call: NA
clone_size: many
v_call: TRBV15
j_call: TRBJ2-7
cdr3_nt: TGTGCCACCAGCAGAGTTCCAGGGGCCTACGAGCAGTACTTC
cdr3_aa: CATSRVPGAYEQYF

d_call: NA
clone_size: few
v_call: TRBV7-2
j_call: TRBJ2-1
cdr3_nt: TGTGCCAGCAGCTTACGGGCAGAGCAGTTCTTC
cdr3_aa: CASSLRAEQFF

d_call: NA
clone_size: many
v_call: TRBV5-6
j_call: TRBJ2-5
cdr3_nt: TGTGCCAGCAGCCCCGGCCCGAGGGAGGAGACCCAGTACTTC
cdr3_aa: CASSPGPREETQYF

d_call: NA
clone_size: many
v_call: TRBV20-1
j_call: TRBJ2-7
cdr3_nt: TGCAGTGCCAGCCGGCGGGCCTACGAGCAGTACTTC
cdr3_aa: CSASRRAYEQYF

d_call: TRBD1
clone_size: many
v_call: TRBV20-1
j_call: TRBJ1-2
cdr3_nt: TGCAGTGCTAGGATCTCGGACAGGGCGGATGGCTACACCTTC
cdr3_aa: CSARISDRADGYTF

d_call: NA
clone_size: many
v_call: TRBV7-2
j_call: TRBJ2-3
cdr3_nt: TGTGCCAGCAGCGGGGGACTTCCCCTAACAGATACGCAGTATTTT
cdr3_aa: CASSGGLPLTDTQYF

d_call: NA
clone_size: few
v_call: TRBV24-1
j_call: TRBJ1-2
cdr3_nt: TGTGCCACCAGTGTGGGTGGGGCAGACTATGGCTACACCTTC
cdr3_aa: CATSVGGADYGYTF

d_call: NA
clone_size: many
v_call: TRBV5-1
j_call: TRBJ2-7
cdr3_nt: TGCGCCAGCAGCTTGGCGGCCGGGGACGAGCAGTACTTC
cdr3_aa: CASSLAAGDEQYF

d_call: NA
clone_size: few
v_call: TRBV3-1
j_call: TRBJ2-1
cdr3_nt: TGTGCCAGCAGCGCGACTAGTCGCTCCTACAATGAGCAGTTCTTC
cdr3_aa: CASSATSRSYNEQFF

d_call: TRBD1
clone_size: many
v_call: TRBV6-5
j_call: TRBJ2-2
cdr3_nt: TGTGCCAGCAGTTACAGGGCAGGGGGCACCGGGGAGCTGTTTTTT
cdr3_aa: CASSYRAGGTGELFF

d_call: NA
clone_size: many
v_call: TRBV25-1
j_call: TRBJ1-5
cdr3_nt: TGTGCCAGCAGTGCAGGGAGTAATCAGCCCCAGCATTTT
cdr3_aa: CASSAGSNQPQHF

d_call: TRBD2
clone_size: many
v_call: TRBV25-1
j_call: TRBJ2-1
cdr3_nt: TGTGCCAGCACCGGGACTAGCGGGAGGGCCTCCTACAATGAGCAGTTCTTC
cdr3_aa: CASTGTSGRASYNEQFF